This passage covers 26 T cell receptor beta chains from one sample sequenced in a study of human T cells and chemical hapten exposure. Noted time point: patch test 3, about 24 weeks after DPC sensitization. Treatment given: therapeutic diphenylcyclopropenone sensitization with weekly scalp DPC. TCRdb analysed the RACE reads with MiXCR anew, one entry per CDR3 protein. The sample has 95,000 to 150,000 distinct CDR3 sequences; over 9% are singletons. Sequencing used whole blood, obtained in connection with sensitization to the hapten diphenylcyclopropenone (DPC). The receptors shown here come from a woman aged 45-65 years with alopecia areata. Some clones in this sample may be carry-over from other donors' samples.

There are many counts of this clonotype. The chain links TRBV29-1 to TRBJ2-7, with unresolved D. V was cut by 5 bases and J by 5 bases, with 13 bases left in between. Germline loops: CDR1 SQVTM, CDR2 ANQGSEA. The CDR3 totals 12 residues. As DNA, the CDR3 is TGCAGCGTTCCCTGGGGTTCCCACGAGCAGTACTTC. As protein: CSVPWGSHEQYF.

The V and J genes are TRBV5-1 and TRBJ2-3; 13 bases fit TRBD2. Per germline, CDR1 SGHRS and CDR2 YFSETQ. This CDR3 spans 15 amino acids. Trimming at V came to 7 bases and at J to 10 bases, leaving 12 bases not matched to a gene. The CDR3 sequence is CASSWTSGGSQAQYF. The CDR3 DNA is TGCGCCAGCTCTTGGACTAGCGGGGGATCCCAGGCGCAGTATTTT.

This clonotype was seen more than once but under ten times. The chain links TRBV5-1 to TRBJ2-5; 7 bases line up with TRBD1. The CDR3 extends over 14 amino acids. The germline gives CDR1 SGHRS, CDR2 YFSETQ. With V trimmed by 5 bases and J by 3 bases, 7 bases remained unmatched. The CDR3 coding sequence is TGCGCCAGCAGTTCACCTACAGGGGAAGAGACCCAGTACTTC. Its translation is CASSSPTGEETQYF.

The table lists this clonotype with a few counts. This chain connects TRBV5-1 to TRBJ2-1; 8 nucleotides match TRBD2. The J segment lost 10 bases and the V segment lost 2 bases, leaving 2 bases of the junction unmatched. The CDR3 is 12 amino acids. Germline V gene data show CDR1 as SGHRS and CDR2 as YFSETQ. As DNA, the CDR3 is TGCGCCAGCAGCTTTAGCGGGGTAGAGCAGTTCTTC. Its protein is CASSFSGVEQFF.

The chain recombines TRBV28 with TRBJ2-7, with TRBD2 identical over 9 bases. The germline V gene has CDR1 MDHEN and CDR2 SYDVKM. Trimming cost V 5 bases and J 2 bases; bases outside gene matches: 13. The CDR3 runs to 17 residues. CDR3 in DNA: TGTGCCAGCAGTCCCTCCATAAGGGGACTAGCTGCCTACGAGCAGTACTTC. Protein product: CASSPSIRGLAAYEQYF.

The chain carries TRBV24-1 and TRBJ2-3, with D tentatively TRBD2 (5 bases). The ends were cut back, 3 bases at V and 2 bases at J, with 11 bases in the middle. Per the germline V gene, CDR1 is KGHDR and CDR2 is SFDVKD. This CDR3 contains 15 residues. The CDR3 region has the DNA TGTGCCACCAGTGATACTAGAGGTCCCACAGATACGCAGTATTTT. This codes for CATSDTRGPTDTQYF.

This clonotype has more than one count but fewer than ten. The chain combines TRBV7-9 with TRBJ1-3, with 9 positions matching TRBD1. There are 16 residues in the CDR3. V was pared by 3 bases and J by 7 bases, with 10 bases of the junction left unmatched. The germline gives CDR1 SEHNR, CDR2 FQNEAQ (reference sequence). DNA for the CDR3: TGTGCCAGCAGCTTGGGACAGGGTACCCTTCGGAACACCATATATTTT. It yields the protein CASSLGQGTLRNTIYF.

The chain links TRBV3-1 to TRBJ2-3; 8 bases agree with TRBD2. Germline V gene sequence: CDR1 LGHDT, CDR2 YNNKEL (reference sequence). The CDR3 spans 14 residues. Losses at the gene ends were 1 base for V and 5 bases for J; bases not matched to a gene: 2. In DNA, the CDR3 is TGTGCCAGCAGCCAAGTAAGCGGGGGAGATACGCAGTATTTT. Translated: CASSQVSGGDTQYF.

This clonotype was seen ten or more times. The chain uses TRBV20-1 and TRBJ2-6; 8 bases agree with TRBD2. Unmatched junction bases numbered 7, after V lost 6 bases and J lost 0 bases. The CDR3 spans 16 residues. CDR1 is DFQATT, CDR2 SNEGSKA, per germline (reference sequence). The CDR3 DNA reads as TGCAGTGCCCCACGTAGCGGGACCTCTGGGGCCAACGTCCTGACTTTC. It codes for CSAPRSGTSGANVLTF.

V is TRBV20-1 and J is TRBJ2-1; possible D gene TRBD2, 6 bases. Germline CDR1 is DFQATT and CDR2 is SNEGSKA (reference sequence). CDR3 size: 15 residues. Trimming removed 0 bases at V and 6 bases at J, with 15 bases between. CDR3 sequence reads: CSARDLGLASNEQFF. The CDR3 DNA reads TGCAGTGCTAGAGATTTGGGTCTAGCGAGCAATGAGCAGTTCTTC.

This clonotype has a handful of counts. The chain combines TRBV3-1 with TRBJ2-2; 11 bases are shared with TRBD2. This CDR3 spans 19 amino acids. With 1 base clipped from V and 7 bases from J, the junction kept 14 bases outside the gene matches. From germline, CDR1 is LGHDT and CDR2 YNNKEL (reference sequence). This CDR3 is CASSQGPTGLAGIYGELFF. In DNA, the CDR3 is TGTGCCAGCAGCCAAGGCCCTACCGGACTAGCGGGTATTTACGGGGAGCTGTTTTTT.

This clonotype was observed a few times. V and J are TRBV9 and TRBJ2-3; TRBD2 agrees at 10 bases. From germline, CDR1 is SGDLS and CDR2 YYNGEE. The V segment lost 4 bases and the J segment 6 bases; nucleotides outside the gene matches: 11. The CDR3 length is 16 residues. The CDR3 is CASSPFGVAGGDTQYF. For the CDR3, the DNA is TGTGCCAGCAGCCCCTTCGGGGTAGCGGGGGGTGATACGCAGTATTTT. Using reference TRBV9 and TRBJ2-3 for the parts outside the CDR3, the full variable domain is DSGVTQTPKHLITATGQRVTLRCSPRSGDLSVYWYQQSLDQGLQFLIQYYNGEERAKGNILERFSAQQFPDLHSELNLSSLELGDSALYFCASSPFGVAGGDTQYFGPGTRLTVL.

The sample holds a few counts of this clonotype. V is TRBV5-1 and J is TRBJ2-7; possibly TRBD1 for D (6 bases). CDR3 length: 17 residues. Trimming took 5 bases from V and 2 from J, leaving 23 bases between them. The germline V gene encodes CDR1 SGHRS and CDR2 YFSETQ. The CDR3 DNA reads TGCGCCAGCAGTAACACAGGGAATACTCTCGGGCCCTACGAGCAGTACTTC. Amino acid sequence: CASSNTGNTLGPYEQYF. The variable domain in full, completed from reference TRBV5-1 and TRBJ2-7, reads KAGVTQTPRYLIKTRGQQVTLSCSPISGHRSVSWYQQTPGQGLQFLFEYFSETQRNKGNFPGRFSGRQFSNSRSEMNVSTLELGDSALYLCASSNTGNTLGPYEQYFGPGTRLTVT.

This clonotype has just a few counts. The chain combines TRBV15 with TRBJ1-3; D remains unclear. Deletions cut 4 bases from V and 2 bases from J, with 0 bases between. Germline CDR1 LNHNV, CDR2 YYDKDF (reference sequence). The CDR3 is 11 residues long. The CDR3 reads CATSTGNTIYF. In DNA, the CDR3 is TGTGCCACCAGCACTGGAAACACCATATATTTT.

The chain couples TRBV18 to TRBJ2-7; D is unresolved. The germline CDR1 and CDR2 sequences are KGHSH and LQKENI. The CDR3 spans 14 residues. Deletions cut 4 bases from V and 6 bases from J, with 16 bases between. The CDR3 DNA sequence: TGTGCCAGCTCACAGAATGACCCGAAGGGCGAGCAGTACTTC. Residues: CASSQNDPKGEQYF.

The genes are TRBV10-3 and TRBJ2-3, with D hard to call. This CDR3 is 12 amino acids long. The ends were cut back, 8 bases at V and 1 base at J, with 7 bases in the middle. CDR1 and CDR2 (germline): ENHRY, SYGVKD. The CDR3 spells CAIAARTDTQYF. CDR3 DNA sequence: TGTGCCATCGCGGCGCGCACAGATACGCAGTATTTT.

This chain links TRBV15 with TRBJ2-1; TRBD2 is a possible D gene (6 bases). The germline V gene has CDR1 LNHNV and CDR2 YYDKDF (reference sequence). CDR3 length equals 15 residues. V was clipped by 1 base and J by 5 bases, with 12 bases between them. DNA of the CDR3: TGTGCCACCAGCAGAGTGGTAGCGGACAACAATGAGCAGTTCTTC. It codes for CATSRVVADNNEQFF.

A few counts support this clonotype. V and J are TRBV12-3 or TRBV12-4 and TRBJ1-1; no clear D. V was shortened by 8 bases and J by 1 base, with 8 bases between the two germline ends. The CDR3 length is 12 residues. The CDR3 nucleotides are TGTGCCAGCTCTTGGGGGAACACTGAAGCTTTCTTT. This codes for CASSWGNTEAFF.

This clonotype was detected only a few times. This sequence joins TRBV4-1 and TRBJ1-2; a possible D gene is TRBD1 (6 bases). Trimming took off 0 bases at V and 7 bases at J, with 18 bases between the two ends. Germline CDR1 and CDR2: MGHRA and YSYEKL. The CDR3 runs to 16 residues. This CDR3 reads CASSQESGGGIAGYTF. DNA for the CDR3: TGCGCCAGCAGCCAAGAGTCCGGGGGCGGGATCGCTGGCTACACCTTC.

The chain has TRBV6-2 or TRBV6-3 and TRBJ2-7, with no clear D. This CDR3 has 14 amino acids. V was clipped by 6 bases and J by 0 bases, with 12 bases between them. The germline V gene has CDR1 MNHEY and CDR2 SVGEGT. The CDR3 coding sequence is TGTGCCAGCAGAGACTTCCACAGCTCCTACGAGCAGTACTTC. It specifies CASRDFHSSYEQYF.

This clonotype was observed a few times. The chain links TRBV27 to TRBJ2-3; D remains ambiguous. The CDR3 extends over 11 amino acids. Trimming shortened V by 3 bases and J by 7 bases, and 5 bases separated the two germline ends. CDR1 and CDR2 (germline): MNHEY, SMNVEV (reference sequence). DNA for the CDR3: TGTGCCAGCAGTTTCGGAAATACGCAGTATTTT. Translation gives CASSFGNTQYF.

Only one count was recorded for this clonotype. The V call is TRBV6-1, the J call TRBJ1-2; D is undetermined. Germline V lookup: CDR1 MNHNS, CDR2 SASEGT. The germline V and J ends were trimmed by 6 bases and 7 bases, with 9 bases remaining between them. The CDR3 covers 11 residues. The chain's CDR3 is CASRGSGGYTF. CDR3 nucleotide sequence: TGTGCCAGCAGAGGCAGCGGTGGCTACACCTTC.

The chain couples TRBV12-3 or TRBV12-4 to TRBJ2-7; 7 nucleotides match TRBD1. This CDR3 region has 13 residues. V lost 5 bases, J lost 4 bases, and 5 bases stayed unmatched. The CDR3 loop is CASSRQGRYEQYF. The CDR3 DNA reads TGTGCCAGCAGTCGACAGGGTCGGTACGAGCAGTACTTC.

In its sample, this clonotype was seen a few times. The V and J genes are TRBV6-1 and TRBJ2-7; D might be TRBD2 (5 bases). The length of the CDR3 is 12 residues. Germline loops: CDR1 MNHNS, CDR2 SASEGT. Trimming left V 5 bases short and J 3 bases short, with 8 bases between. CDR3 sequence reads: CASSPGIYEQYF. The CDR3 nucleotides are TGTGCCAGCAGTCCCGGGATCTACGAGCAGTACTTC.

A few counts support this clonotype. The genes are TRBV7-8 and TRBJ2-3; 10 bases line up with TRBD1. This CDR3 has 15 residues. CDR1 and CDR2 from the germline V gene are SGHVS and FQNEAQ. The trim removed 2 bases at V and 5 bases at J, leaving 4 bases unmatched. The CDR3 nucleotides are TGTGCCAGCAGCTTAATAGACAGGGGGCAAGATACGCAGTATTTT. Amino acids: CASSLIDRGQDTQYF.

This clonotype appeared a few times. The chain uses TRBV7-9 and TRBJ2-3; tentative D call: TRBD1 (7 bases). CDR1 and CDR2 (germline): SEHNR, FQNEAQ (reference sequence). V was shortened by 4 bases and J by 6 bases, with 17 bases between the two germline ends. This CDR3 is built from 15 residues. CDR3 nucleotides: TGTGCCAGCAGCTCCCTTGGCAGGGGGGACGATACGCAGTATTTT. It specifies CASSSLGRGDDTQYF.